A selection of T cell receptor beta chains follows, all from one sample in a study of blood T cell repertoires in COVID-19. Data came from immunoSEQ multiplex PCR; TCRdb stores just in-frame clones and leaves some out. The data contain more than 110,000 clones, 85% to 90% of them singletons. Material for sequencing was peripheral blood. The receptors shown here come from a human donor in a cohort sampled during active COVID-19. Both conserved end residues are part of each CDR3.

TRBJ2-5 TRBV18 CASSPGTSGRFQETQYF
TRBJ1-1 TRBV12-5 CASGSDGATEAFF
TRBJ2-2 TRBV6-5 CASRRITSTGELFF
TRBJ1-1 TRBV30 CAWSVDVRGKAFF
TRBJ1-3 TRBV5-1 CASSLSSSGSSGNTIYF
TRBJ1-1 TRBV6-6 CASSEDRSEAFF
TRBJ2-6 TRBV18 CASSPPNSRGTAFLGANVLTF
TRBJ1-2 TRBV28 CASSFQLIRLYGYTF
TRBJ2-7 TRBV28 CASSARDLPYEQYF
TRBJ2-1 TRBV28 CASSWLAGAYNEQFF
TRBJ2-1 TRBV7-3 CASSTGLAGGNEQFF
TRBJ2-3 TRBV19 CASSIRDRGTDTQYF
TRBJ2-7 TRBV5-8 CASSLPGPSYEQYF
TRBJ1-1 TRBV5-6 CASSEVRVETEAFF
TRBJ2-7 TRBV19 CATGTSGFSSYEQYF
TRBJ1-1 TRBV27 CASKGQLNTEAFF
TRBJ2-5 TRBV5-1 CASSLVLAGGRETQYF
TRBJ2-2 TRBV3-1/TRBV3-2 CASSQTPGLHSKRELFF
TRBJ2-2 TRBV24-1 CATSDPGREGTGELFF
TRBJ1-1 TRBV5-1 CASSLDRGGEAFF
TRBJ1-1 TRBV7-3 CASSLSTGFMNTEAFF
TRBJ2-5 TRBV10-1 CASSAGLAGGGETQYF
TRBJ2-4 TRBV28 CASTLGVVDKNIQYF
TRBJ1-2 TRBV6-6 CASSYSPTGGDGYTF
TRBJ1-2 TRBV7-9 CASSWGQGLDGYTF
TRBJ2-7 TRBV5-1 CASSSSPRGDYEQYF
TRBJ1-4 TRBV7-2 CASSPGQGKEKLFF
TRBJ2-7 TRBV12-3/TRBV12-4 CASSLWQYEQYF
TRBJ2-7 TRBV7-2 CASRRGGTGLYEQYF
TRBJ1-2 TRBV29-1 CSVDLGQGYGYTF
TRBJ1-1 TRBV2 CASSEDPGTGRSEAFF
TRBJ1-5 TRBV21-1 CASSTTLDGTGDNQPQHF
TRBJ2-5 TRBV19 CASSPRRGQGEETQYF
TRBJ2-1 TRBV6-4 CASRIEGTSGRFEQFF
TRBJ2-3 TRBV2 CASSERRNTQYF
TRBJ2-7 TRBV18 CASSPKRVPSSAPEQYF
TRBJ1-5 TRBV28 CASSFSNQPQHF
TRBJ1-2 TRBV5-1 CASSLAPGFTNYGYTF
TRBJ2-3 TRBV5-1 CASRLPGTSGTDTQYF
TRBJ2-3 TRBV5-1 CASSLGGGQPDTQYF
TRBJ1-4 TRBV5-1 CASSQGQGGNEKLFF
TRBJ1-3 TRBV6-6 CASRDSSGNTIYF
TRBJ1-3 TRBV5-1 CASSVQGAAGNTIYF
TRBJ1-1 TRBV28 CASGGYGTEAFF
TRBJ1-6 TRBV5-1 CASSLDASSYNSPLHF